This T cell receptor beta chain was found in a study of shared clonotypes between healthy human individuals. The repertoire was sequenced with immunoSEQ multiplex PCR; TCRdb's copy has only in-frame clones and lacks some. Of about 470,000 clones listed, roughly 80% are singletons. Trimming took off 0 bases at V and 7 bases at J, with 16 bases between the two ends. The CDR3 covers 15 residues. Per the germline V gene, CDR1 is SGHDT and CDR2 is YYEEEE. The chain uses TRBV5-6 and TRBJ2-5, with D unclear. This sequence originates from a woman aged 40 to 49 in good health. Some clones in this sample may be carry-over from other donors' samples. Sequenced: PBMCs. The DNA for the CDR3 is TGTGCCAGCAGCTTGGGCCCCGGACCCATGGGGACCCAGTACTTC. Translated, it gives CASSLGPGPMGTQYF.